Listed below are T cell receptor beta chains from one sample, sequenced in a study of OX40 agonist ivuxolimab in advanced cancers. The method was immunoSEQ multiplex PCR; TCRdb's version includes in-frame clones alone and lacks a portion of them. The sample has about 53,000 clones, approximately 86% seen once. The sample was CD4+ or CD8+ T cells sorted from blood, taken in a trial of the OX40 agonist ivuxolimab. Receptors were obtained from an adult with an advanced solid tumor such as melanoma, head and neck, liver or kidney cancer. The CDR3 runs from the conserved cysteine through the conserved F or W. A D gene is named only where the DNA matches it firmly. Clone size, where shown, is once, few, many, or a class for clones that have expanded.

CASRQGDNEQFF | TGCGCCAGCAGACAGGGGGACAATGAGCAGTTCTTC | NA | TRBJ2-1 | TRBV10-1 | TRBD1
CASSGKGLSYDTQYF | TGTGCCAGCAGTGGTAAGGGTCTATCCTACGATACGCAGTATTTT | NA | TRBJ2-3 | TRBV25-1 | NA
CASKGDRGLLITEAFF | TGTGCCAGCAAGGGGGACAGGGGGTTGCTAATCACTGAAGCTTTCTTT | few | TRBJ1-1 | TRBV2 | TRBD1
CSVVSSLEAFF | TGCAGCGTTGTGAGCAGCCTTGAAGCTTTCTTT | once | TRBJ1-1 | TRBV29-1 | NA
CATSRDPGTSGEGDTQYF | TGTGCCACCAGCAGAGATCCCGGGACTAGCGGGGAGGGGGATACGCAGTATTTT | NA | TRBJ2-3 | TRBV15 | TRBD2
CASSILGGKAYEQYF | TGTGCCAGCAGTATCTTAGGTGGGAAGGCCTACGAGCAGTACTTC | NA | TRBJ2-7 | TRBV5-6 | NA
CASSQVTGANYGYTF | TGCGCCAGCAGCCAAGTAACAGGAGCTAACTATGGCTACACCTTC | NA | TRBJ1-2 | TRBV4-1 | NA
CASSSGGWGLYGYTF | TGTGCCAGCAGCTCCGGCGGTTGGGGGTTATATGGCTACACCTTC | NA | TRBJ1-2 | TRBV5-5 | NA
CASSLGTWGNQETQYF | TGTGCCAGCAGCTTAGGGACTTGGGGGAACCAAGAGACCCAGTACTTC | NA | TRBJ2-5 | TRBV7-3 | NA
CASSFSGGLYEQYF | TGTGCCAGCAGTTTTTCCGGGGGCTTGTACGAGCAGTACTTC | NA | TRBJ2-7 | TRBV27 | NA
CASSSPGEDTEAFF | TGTGCCAGCAGCTCCCCCGGGGAGGACACTGAAGCTTTCTTT | NA | TRBJ1-1 | TRBV7-9 | NA
CASSDGVATNEKLFF | TGTGCCAGCAGCGACGGGGTTGCCACTAATGAAAAACTGTTTTTT | NA | TRBJ1-4 | TRBV9 | NA
CASSFGSVSSGNTIYF | TGTGCCAGCAGCTTCGGATCGGTGAGCTCTGGAAACACCATATATTTT | NA | TRBJ1-3 | TRBV7-9 | NA
CASSQGDGGPYSNQPQHF | TGTGCCAGCAGCCAAGGGGACGGCGGCCCTTATAGCAATCAGCCCCAGCATTTT | NA | TRBJ1-5 | TRBV11-1 | NA
CASWGGTGANVLTF | TGTGCCAGCTGGGGCGGGACCGGGGCCAACGTCCTGACTTTC | NA | TRBJ2-6 | TRBV2 | NA
CASSYDPTNQLQHF | TGTGCCAGCAGTTACGACCCGACCAATCAGCTCCAGCATTTT | NA | TRBJ1-5 | TRBV6-5 | NA
CASSQYRATEAFF | TGCGCCAGCAGCCAGTACAGAGCCACTGAAGCTTTCTTT | few | TRBJ1-1 | TRBV4-3 | NA
CASSLERGANTEAFF | TGTGCCAGCAGCTTAGAGAGGGGCGCGAACACTGAAGCTTTCTTT | NA | TRBJ1-1 | TRBV7-6 | NA
CSVEKVTVYETQYF | TGCAGCGTTGAGAAGGTGACAGTATATGAGACCCAGTACTTC | once | TRBJ2-5 | TRBV29-1 | NA
CASSDGPYEQYF | TGTGCCAGCAGTGACGGACCATACGAGCAGTACTTC | medium-sized | TRBJ2-7 | TRBV2 | NA
CAWTPTGYNEKLFF | TGTGCCTGGACCCCTACTGGGTATAATGAAAAACTGTTTTTT | NA | TRBJ1-4 | TRBV30 | NA
CASRPGQGTTDTQYF | TGTGCCAGCAGGCCCGGACAGGGAACCACAGATACGCAGTATTTT | NA | TRBJ2-3 | TRBV2 | TRBD1
CASSPGHGLETQYF | TGTGCCAGCAGCCCGGGACACGGGTTGGAGACCCAGTACTTC | NA | TRBJ2-5 | TRBV7-3 | NA
CASSLGTGGAETQYF | TGTGCCAGCAGCCTCGGGACAGGGGGCGCGGAGACCCAGTACTTC | NA | TRBJ2-5 | TRBV14 | TRBD1
CASSQSGCDQPQHF | TGCGCCAGCAGTCAGTCGGGATGTGATCAGCCCCAGCATTTT | NA | TRBJ1-5 | TRBV23-1 | NA